The TCR beta chain described here comes from a study of blood T cell repertoires in COVID-19. Study overall: The origin of the acute and convalescent COVID-19 samples was the United States, Italy and Spain.

V lost 0 bases and J 6 bases, leaving 14 bases between the germline ends. The CDR3 spans 15 residues. CDR1 SGHRS and CDR2 YFSETQ come from the germline V gene. The protocol was immunoSEQ multiplex PCR, while the TCRdb copy is restricted to in-frame clones and leaves out a portion. The sample includes 200,000 to 250,000 clones, around four fifths seen only once; the top ten take approximately 5.1%. This clone is a singleton in its sample. The gene calls are TRBV5-1 and TRBJ2-3, with TRBD2 as a possible D gene (6 bases). This sequence originates from a woman aged 55-69 years who had recovered from COVID-19. Sequencing was done on a sample of peripheral blood. The CDR3 DNA reads TGCGCCAGCAGCTTGGCGATCACTGGGGGGGATACGCAGTATTTT. Amino acids: CASSLAITGGDTQYF. Based on the CDR3 plus reference TRBV5-1 and TRBJ2-3, the full variable domain is KAGVTQTPRYLIKTRGQQVTLSCSPISGHRSVSWYQQTPGQGLQFLFEYFSETQRNKGNFPGRFSGRQFSNSRSEMNVSTLELGDSALYLCASSLAITGGDTQYFGPGTRLTVL.